This is a list of T cell receptor beta chains from one sample in a study of PD-1 blockade in classical Hodgkin lymphoma. The repertoire was sequenced with immunoSEQ multiplex PCR; TCRdb's copy has only in-frame clones and lacks some. The sample lists 50,000 to 75,000 clones, around 88% occurring once. The sample here was peripheral blood mononuclear cells (PBMCs), taken at baseline. These receptor sequences come from a human donor with classical Hodgkin lymphoma. Both conserved end residues are part of each CDR3.

v_gene	j_gene	CDR3aa
TRBV11-3	TRBJ2-1	CASSHSGARYNEQFF
TRBV5-6	TRBJ2-3	CASSLTASTDTQYF
TRBV6-1	TRBJ2-7	CASSVAGVESEQYF
TRBV5-6	TRBJ2-1	CASNPTPRENEQFF
TRBV4-3	TRBJ1-4	CASSQEVSGTGGEKLFF
TRBV12-5	TRBJ2-7	CASGLVLDGKGRYYEQYF
TRBV6-4	TRBJ2-3	CASSGDSTDTQYF
TRBV27	TRBJ2-7	CASSLLGLRSNSYEQYF
TRBV6-6	TRBJ1-1	CASSYEGLGNEAFF
TRBV30	TRBJ2-1	CAWSPANEQFF
TRBV6-6	TRBJ2-3	CASSTGTSGTDTQYF
TRBV18	TRBJ1-3	CASSPPLSGNTIYF
TRBV29-1	TRBJ1-2	CSVDQTGVGYGYTF
TRBV6-1	TRBJ2-3	CASSEGQGSTDTQYF
TRBV6-6	TRBJ2-5	CASSYGGINQETQYF
TRBV7-2	TRBJ2-2	CASSSQAYTGELFF
TRBV7-9	TRBJ2-3	CASSFGSGAKAGTDTQYF
TRBV19	TRBJ2-2	CASSIAPGGFNTGELFF
TRBV7-2	TRBJ2-7	CASSLSGTTYEQYF
TRBV7-9	TRBJ2-7	CASSPTGYEQYF
TRBV5-8	TRBJ2-7	CASSQTPGGGTYEQYF
TRBV4-3	TRBJ1-2	CASSQEVPNNYGYTF
TRBV19	TRBJ1-5	CARRYRANQPQHF
TRBV6-6	TRBJ1-5	CASSRGPERNQPQHF
TRBV4-1	TRBJ2-7	CASSQLSAPIPTYEQYF
TRBV11-3	TRBJ2-1	CASSLTGESYNEQFF
TRBV29-1	TRBJ1-2	CSVDTARSGGVFNYGYTF
TRBV5-4	TRBJ2-3	CASSLEARGAGTDTQYF
TRBV9	TRBJ2-2	CASRTDANTGELFF
TRBV11-2	TRBJ2-2	CATSRALGTGELFF
TRBV7-9	TRBJ1-4	CASSFSRANEKLFF
TRBV30	TRBJ1-6	CAWSSTSSYNSPLHF
TRBV5-1	TRBJ2-3	CASSLQDYHPPQYF
TRBV21-1	TRBJ1-5	CASSKESGRVPYSNQPQHF
TRBV5-1	TRBJ2-5	CASSRDNQETQYF
TRBV6-5	TRBJ2-3	CASTDTQYF